This is a list of T cell receptor beta chains from one sample in a study of T cells in Graves' hyperthyroidism and ophthalmopathy. TCRdb reanalysed the multiplex PCR reads using MiXCR and keeps one entry per CDR3 protein. The table records 560,000 or so distinct CDR3 sequences, about 20% of them present only once. Sample: blood. These receptors were taken from a man aged 35-49 years with Graves' ophthalmopathy. Both conserved end residues are part of each CDR3. The D gene is left open where the match is weak. Rows give clone size only sometimes, using once, few, many, or a class for an expanded clone.

TRBV28	many	NA	16	TRBJ2-2	TGTGCCAGCAGTTCCACCGGGACTCCCGACACCGGGGAGCTGTTTTTT	CASSSTGTPDTGELFF
TRBV15	NA	NA	13	TRBJ2-2	TGTGCCACCAGCAGAGATTCGGACGGGGAGCTGTTTTTT	CATSRDSDGELFF
TRBV9	NA	TRBD2	15	TRBJ2-3	TGTGCCAGCAGCGTAGGGCGACTAGCAACAGATACGCAGTATTTT	CASSVGRLATDTQYF
TRBV9	NA	TRBD2	15	TRBJ2-5	TGTGCCAGCACCCTCCAGGGGCTAGCGGGGGAGACCCAGTACTTC	CASTLQGLAGETQYF
TRBV2	NA	TRBD1	15	TRBJ1-2	TGTGCCAGCAGTGAGCCGGGGACAGGGCACTATGGCTACACCTTC	CASSEPGTGHYGYTF
TRBV7-9	NA	TRBD1	16	TRBJ2-7	TGTGTCAGCAGCCTGAATCAAGGGACAGGGGCGGGCGAGCAGTACTTC	CVSSLNQGTGAGEQYF
TRBV5-8	once	NA	17	TRBJ2-7	TGTGCCAGCAGCTTGAGTCAAAGGGCTTTTTACGGCTACGAGCAGTACTTC	CASSLSQRAFYGYEQYF
TRBV7-9	many	NA	15	TRBJ2-5	TGTGCCAGCAGCTCATTCGTGGCGGGGCAAGAGACCCAGTACTTC	CASSSFVAGQETQYF
TRBV6-1	NA	NA	14	TRBJ2-7	TGTGCCAGCAGTGAATCACAGGGAAGGTACGAGCAGTACTTC	CASSESQGRYEQYF
TRBV6-5	few	NA	14	TRBJ2-5	TGTGCCAGCAGTTACGGGACTCATAAAGAGACCCAGTACTTC	CASSYGTHKETQYF
TRBV6-2/TRBV6-3	many	NA	13	TRBJ2-1	TGTGCCAGCAGCTTGGGGACTCACAATGAGCAGTTCTTC	CASSLGTHNEQFF
TRBV27	many	NA	11	TRBJ2-5	TGTGCCAGCGGGGAACCCGGGACCCAGTACTTC	CASGEPGTQYF
TRBV2	NA	TRBD1	18	TRBJ2-7	TGTGCCAGCAGTGGTCTGGACAGGGTCGATTCGCACTCCTACGAGCAGTACTTC	CASSGLDRVDSHSYEQYF
TRBV20-1	few	TRBD2	16	TRBJ2-1	TGCAGTGCTACCCGACTAGCGGGGGGGCTCTGCAATGAGCAGTTCTTC	CSATRLAGGLCNEQFF
TRBV11-2	NA	NA	14	TRBJ1-1	TGTGCCAGCAGCTTAGGGTACCTGCGGACTGAAGCTTTCTTT	CASSLGYLRTEAFF
TRBV11-2	NA	TRBD2	21	TRBJ2-1	TGTGCCAGCGGATACCCCCCTACCGGGACTAGCGGGGGAGTAAACAGCTATGAGCAGTTCTTC	CASGYPPTGTSGGVNSYEQFF